The rows below give T cell receptor beta chains drawn from one sample of a study of vaccination and CD4 T cells after COVID-19. Their target antigens are unknown. In TCRdb, the PCR reads were re-called with MiXCR into one record per CDR3 protein. This table has 20,000 or so distinct CDR3 sequences, around 50% appearing once. Sample: CD4+ T cells from blood, cultured in vitro. The receptors were gathered from a human donor who had recovered from COVID-19. Both conserved end residues are part of each CDR3. The D gene is left open where the match is weak. Some rows mark clone size as missing; the rest say once, few, many or name a class of expanded clone.

d_call	clone_size	j_call	v_call	cdr3_aa	cdr3_nt
-	-	TRBJ1-1	TRBV6-2/TRBV6-3	CASSYSRPPSPEAFF	TGTGCCAGCAGTTACTCGAGGCCGCCGTCACCTGAAGCTTTCTTT
TRBD2	-	TRBJ2-5	TRBV3-1	CASSPRTTSGRTQYF	TGTGCCAGCAGCCCCCGGACAACTAGCGGGAGGACCCAGTACTTC
-	-	TRBJ1-3	TRBV18	CASSPWALGSRSGNTIYF	TGTGCCAGCTCACCTTGGGCTCTGGGGAGCCGATCTGGAAACACCATATATTTT
TRBD1	-	TRBJ1-2	TRBV5-1	CASSSGTGHTNYGYTF	TGCGCCAGCAGCTCCGGGACAGGGCATACTAACTATGGCTACACCTTC
-	-	TRBJ2-7	TRBV7-2	CASSPKRHSYEQYF	TGTGCCAGCAGCCCCAAGCGGCACTCCTACGAGCAGTACTTC
TRBD1	-	TRBJ1-2	TRBV7-8	CASSSTGGGYTF	TGTGCCAGCAGCTCGACAGGGGGTGGCTACACCTTC
-	-	TRBJ2-7	TRBV20-1	CSARAREVSSF	TGCAGTGCTAGGGCCAGGGAGGTATCTTCGTTC
TRBD2	once	TRBJ2-3	TRBV6-1	CASSPQEAGASTDTQYF	TGTGCCAGCAGTCCGCAAGAAGCGGGAGCTAGCACAGATACGCAGTATTTT
-	-	TRBJ2-3	TRBV28	CASSRLAPDTQYF	TGTGCCAGCAGCCGACTCGCCCCAGATACGCAGTATTTT
-	-	TRBJ1-6	TRBV27	CASSLSGHRYNSPLHF	TGTGCCAGCAGTCTTTCGGGACACCGCTATAATTCACCCCTCCACTTT
-	-	TRBJ1-5	TRBV20-1	CSVQGHLNQPQHF	TGCAGTGTCCAAGGACACCTTAATCAGCCCCAGCATTTT
TRBD1	-	TRBJ1-2	TRBV12-3/TRBV12-4	CASSSSGGGYGYTF	TGTGCCAGCAGTTCATCAGGGGGCGGCTATGGCTACACCTTC
-	-	TRBJ2-1	TRBV6-2/TRBV6-3	CASKEGASYNEQFF	TGTGCCAGCAAGGAGGGGGCCTCCTACAATGAGCAGTTCTTC
-	-	TRBJ2-7	TRBV27	CASSLRETYEQYF	TGTGCCAGCAGTTTGAGAGAAACCTACGAGCAGTACTTC
TRBD1	-	TRBJ2-1	TRBV11-2	CASSLEGQGYNEQFF	TGTGCCAGCAGCTTAGAGGGACAGGGCTACAATGAGCAGTTCTTC
-	-	TRBJ2-5	TRBV5-8	CASSMRWDQGETQYF	TGTGCCAGCAGCATGCGGTGGGACCAGGGGGAGACCCAGTACTTC
TRBD2	-	TRBJ2-1	TRBV11-3	CASSPYGLAGGVRGEQFF	TGTGCCAGCAGCCCATATGGGCTAGCGGGGGGGGTTCGGGGTGAGCAGTTCTTC
TRBD2	-	TRBJ2-1	TRBV2	CATTGLAGGYEQFF	TGTGCCACTACGGGACTAGCGGGAGGATATGAGCAGTTCTTC
TRBD2	-	TRBJ2-2	TRBV15	CATSRGASGRGTGELFF	TGTGCCACCAGCAGGGGTGCGTCGGGGAGGGGCACCGGGGAGCTGTTTTTT
-	once	TRBJ2-7	TRBV11-2	CASSLLLENEQYF	TGTGCCAGCAGCTTGCTACTGGAGAACGAGCAGTACTTC
-	-	TRBJ2-5	TRBV7-6	CASSLGTRRETQYF	TGTGCCAGCAGCCTAGGGACTCGGAGAGAGACCCAGTACTTC
-	-	TRBJ2-7	TRBV4-1	CASSQGSSPGQDEQYF	TGCGCCAGCAGCCAAGGTTCCTCTCCTGGGCAGGACGAGCAGTACTTC
TRBD1	-	TRBJ2-3	TRBV11-2	CASSYGWTGSTDTQYF	TGTGCCAGCAGCTATGGTTGGACAGGTTCCACAGATACGCAGTATTTT
-	-	TRBJ1-3	TRBV20-1	CSAVGSPGNTIYF	TGTAGTGCGGTCGGGAGCCCTGGAAACACCATATATTTT